Listed here are 25 T cell receptor beta chains from one sample, sequenced in a study of T-cell memory formation after mild COVID-19 (dated by TCRdb to the early 2020s). The library relied on 5' RACE. Data came from an Illumina NovaSeq 6000. The public reads were reanalyzed by TCRdb: fastp trimming at Q25, MiXCR alignment, in-frame beta chains only. Entries are consolidated by CDR3 protein sequence, retaining the most common genes and DNA. Present in this sample are about 110,000 distinct CDR3 sequences, 13% to 15% of which were seen just once. The ten largest clones take up less than 45% of the sample. Source material: PBMCs or a T cell subset sorted from them (not recorded which). The receptors shown here come from a man aged 18-30 years who had mild COVID-19 (a few samples of this study predate the infection). The sample titles of this study are shuffled in the database, so cell type and time point are left out; the donor was told from shared clones.

This rearrangement joins TRBV6-5 to TRBJ2-7; no definite D call. Looked up from germline, CDR1 is MNHEY and CDR2 is SVGAGI. The CDR3 is 15 amino acids. V was trimmed by 2 bases and J by 2 bases, leaving 13 bases between them. Written as DNA, the CDR3 is TGTGCCAGCAGTTACGGCCGGTTAGCAACCTACGAGCAGTACTTC. It specifies CASSYGRLATYEQYF.

The chain employs TRBV20-1 and TRBJ2-1; maybe TRBD2 (5 bases). V lost 4 bases, J lost 4 bases, and 14 bases lay in between. The CDR3 is 14 amino acids. Per germline, CDR1 DFQATT and CDR2 SNEGSKA (reference sequence). This chain's CDR3 is CSATDFKLYNEQFF. The CDR3 DNA reads TGCAGTGCTACGGACTTCAAACTATACAATGAGCAGTTCTTC.

The J gene is TRBJ2-2, the V gene TRBV10-2; D remains ambiguous. CDR3 length: 14 residues. Trimming left V 2 bases short and J 4 bases short, with 8 bases between. From germline, CDR1 is WSHSY and CDR2 SAAADI. The CDR3 region is CASSERPSTGELFF. Here the CDR3 DNA reads TGCGCCAGCAGTGAGCGGCCGAGCACCGGGGAGCTGTTTTTT.

The genes are TRBV5-1 and TRBJ1-1, with 7 bases aligning to TRBD1. The CDR3 covers 14 residues. The V gene's germline CDR1 is SGHRS and CDR2 YFSETQ. V shed 6 bases, J shed 0 bases, and the junction held 5 bases outside the gene matches. CDR3 region: CASTVGQLNTEAFF. CDR3 in DNA: TGCGCCAGCACTGTGGGACAGCTGAACACTGAAGCTTTCTTT.

This clonotype appeared many times. The V gene is TRBV4-1, the J gene TRBJ2-5; TRBD1 aligns across 7 bases. V shed 6 bases and J 0 bases; nucleotides not matched to a gene: 4. The CDR3 runs to 14 residues. Per germline, CDR1 MGHRA and CDR2 YSYEKL. CDR3 loop: CASSGTANQETQYF. The CDR3 nucleotides are TGCGCCAGCAGTGGGACAGCTAACCAAGAGACCCAGTACTTC.

This clonotype was seen repeatedly, ten times or more. The rearrangement links TRBV19 to TRBJ2-1; TRBD2 might be the D (5 bases). The CDR3 totals 11 residues. Trimming pared 11 bases from V and 7 bases from J, leaving 12 bases between. Germline-derived CDR1 and CDR2 are LNHDA and SQIVND (reference sequence). In DNA, the CDR3 is TGTGCCCGAAAAACGGGGAATGAGCAGTTCTTC. Its protein product is CARKTGNEQFF. Filled out from reference TRBV19 and TRBJ2-1, the complete variable domain reads DGGITQSPKYLFRKEGQNVTLSCEQNLNHDAMYWYRQDPGQGLRLIYYSQIVNDFQKGDIAEGYSVSREKKESFPLTVTSAQKNPTAFYLCARKTGNEQFFGPGTRLTVL.

This clonotype was seen once. The V and J genes are TRBV5-5 and TRBJ2-7; 8 nucleotides line up with TRBD1. The CDR3 runs to 13 residues. CDR1 is SGHKS, CDR2 YYEKEE, per germline (reference sequence). The trim removed 4 bases at V and 3 bases at J, leaving 3 bases unmatched. The CDR3 loop reads CASSKTGGYEQYV. Written as DNA, the CDR3 is TGTGCCAGCAGCAAAACAGGGGGCTACGAGCAGTACGTC.

This clonotype came up a few times. The rearrangement links TRBV7-2 to TRBJ1-6; D perhaps matches TRBD1 (6 bases). V shed 0 bases and J shed 2 bases, with 17 bases lying between them. The CDR3 sequence is 19 residues long. CDR1 SGHTA and CDR2 FQGNSA come from the germline V gene. The CDR3 DNA follows: TGTGCCAGCAGCTTAGCTGTCTTGGCAGGGGCTCCCTATAATTCACCCCTCCACTTT. It is translated as CASSLAVLAGAPYNSPLHF.

This clonotype was observed a handful of times. J is TRBJ2-1 and V is TRBV6-7, with a weak D call TRBD2 (6 bases). TRBV6-7 qualifies as an ORF whose function is uncertain. The CDR3 spans 12 residues. V was trimmed by 10 bases and J by 7 bases, leaving 14 bases between them. CDR3 region: CAIFIGGNEQFF. DNA of the CDR3: TGTGCCATCTTCATCGGGGGAAATGAGCAGTTCTTC.

This clonotype was counted at least ten times. The genes are TRBV7-8 and TRBJ2-1; D is possibly TRBD1 or TRBD2 (5 bases each). With 3 bases removed from V and 9 bases from J, the gap between germline ends came to 12 bases. The CDR3 loop spans 13 amino acids. Germline-derived CDR1 and CDR2 are SGHVS and FQNEAQ. The CDR3 DNA follows: TGTGCCAGCAGCTTCGAGGGGTTTAGTGAGCAGTTCTTC. It translates to CASSFEGFSEQFF.

This clonotype occurred many times. This rearrangement joins TRBV7-9 to TRBJ2-5, with D unresolved. In germline, CDR1 is SEHNR, CDR2 FQNEAQ (reference sequence). The CDR3 has 14 residues. V dropped 1 base and J dropped 5 bases, with 11 bases sitting between them. CDR3: CASSLVGQRETQYF. CDR3 nucleotides: TGTGCCAGCAGCTTAGTGGGCCAGAGGGAGACCCAGTACTTC.

This sequence joins TRBV6-7 and TRBJ1-5; possible D gene TRBD1, 5 bases. TRBV6-7 belongs to the ORF category, with a function that is uncertain. The CDR3 is 15 residues long. The V end was cut by 2 bases, the J end by 4 bases, with 12 bases between. The CDR3, as DNA: TGTGCCAGCAGTTACCTCAGGACAAGGAATCAGCCCCAGCATTTT. Translated: CASSYLRTRNQPQHF.

This CDR3 reads CASRPSTDTQYF. As DNA, the CDR3 is TGTGCCAGCAGACCTAGCACAGATACGCAGTATTTT. The chain carries TRBV7-9 and TRBJ2-3; D ambiguous. The germline V gene has CDR1 SEHNR and CDR2 FQNEAQ (reference sequence). This CDR3 contains 12 residues. V lost 6 bases to trimming and J lost 0 bases, with 4 bases between them.

At least ten counts were recorded for this clonotype. CDR3 nucleotide sequence: TGCAGCGTTGAGCCTATAGCGGGGGGCTTCACCACGGCGCAGTATTTT. This encodes CSVEPIAGGFTTAQYF. The chain links TRBV29-1 to TRBJ2-3; 10 nucleotides align to TRBD2. The ends lost 3 bases at V and 10 bases at J; junction bases unmatched: 16. This CDR3 comprises 16 residues. The germline V gene encodes CDR1 SQVTM and CDR2 ANQGSEA.

In this sample, this clonotype turned up many times. The V and J genes are TRBV7-9 and TRBJ1-2; D gene uncertain. This CDR3 is built from 11 residues. V lost 5 bases, J lost 5 bases, and 6 bases lay in between. The germline CDR1 and CDR2 sequences are SEHNR and FQNEAQ (reference sequence). The CDR3 nucleotides read TGTGCCAGCAGCGATCAATATGGCTACACCTTC. Protein sequence: CASSDQYGYTF.

The table lists this clonotype with a few counts. The V gene is TRBV7-3, the J gene TRBJ2-5; TRBD2 aligns across 12 bases. This CDR3 has 15 amino acids. V shed 5 bases, J shed 4 bases, and the junction held 5 bases outside the gene matches. Per the germline V gene, CDR1 is SGHTA and CDR2 is FQGTGA. The CDR3 sequence: CASSPSGGVLETQYF. In DNA, the CDR3 is TGTGCCAGCAGCCCTAGCGGGGGGGTATTAGAGACCCAGTACTTC.

This clonotype was seen only once. The rearrangement uses TRBV5-1 and TRBJ1-2; a possible D gene is TRBD1 (5 bases). Per germline, CDR1 SGHRS and CDR2 YFSETQ. V gave up 5 bases and J gave up 8 bases, with 25 bases separating them. The CDR3 length is 16 residues. The CDR3 DNA reads as TGCGCCAGCAGGCACCCCCGGGACGAGGCCCCTCTGGGCTACACCTTC. It codes for CASRHPRDEAPLGYTF. Drawing the rest from reference TRBV5-1 and TRBJ1-2, the complete variable domain is KAGVTQTPRYLIKTRGQQVTLSCSPISGHRSVSWYQQTPGQGLQFLFEYFSETQRNKGNFPGRFSGRQFSNSRSEMNVSTLELGDSALYLCASRHPRDEAPLGYTFGSGTRLTVV.

J is TRBJ2-7 and V is TRBV4-3, with D possibly being TRBD1 (6 bases). The ends were cut back, 0 bases at V and 4 bases at J, with 19 bases in the middle. The CDR3 length is 17 residues. Germline V lookup: CDR1 LGHNA, CDR2 YSLEER. CDR3 region: CASSQDDIVQGLYEQYF. In DNA, the CDR3 is TGCGCCAGCAGCCAAGACGATATTGTACAGGGTCTGTACGAGCAGTACTTC.

This clonotype has ten or more counts. The chain uses TRBV12-3 or TRBV12-4 and TRBJ2-1; TRBD1 might be the D (5 bases). V lost 8 bases and J 5 bases, leaving 19 bases between the germline ends. CDR3 length: 15 amino acids. Written as DNA, the CDR3 is TGTGCCAGCGCCTTGGGGCCCGGCCCTAACAATGAGCAGTTCTTC. Translation gives CASALGPGPNNEQFF.

The rearrangement links TRBV10-3 to TRBJ1-2; D not certain. This CDR3 is built from 13 residues. Germline CDR1 reads ENHRY; CDR2 reads SYGVKD. Trimming stripped 3 bases from V and 4 bases from J, with 9 bases between. This CDR3 is CAISDPGVYGYTF. In nucleotides, the CDR3 is TGTGCCATCAGTGACCCCGGGGTCTATGGCTACACCTTC.

This clonotype was detected a few times. The chain is built from TRBV20-1 and TRBJ2-5; D is uncertain. The V gene's germline CDR1 is DFQATT and CDR2 SNEGSKA (reference sequence). V was shortened by 3 bases and J by 7 bases, with 12 bases between the two germline ends. The CDR3 spans 12 residues. For the CDR3, the DNA is TGCAGTGCTAGGGGCGATCTGAGGACCCAGTACTTC. It yields the protein CSARGDLRTQYF.

This clonotype has a count of ten or more. V gene TRBV6-6 combines with J gene TRBJ2-7; D may be TRBD1 (6 bases). Between the trimmed V and J ends, which lost 7 bases and 3 bases, there was a span of 10 bases. The length of the CDR3 is 12 residues. Germline V lookup: CDR1 MNHNY, CDR2 SVGAGI (reference sequence). The CDR3 loop reads CASKRGGYEQYF. CDR3 sequence (DNA): TGTGCCAGCAAGCGAGGGGGCTACGAGCAGTACTTC.

The chain recombines TRBV29-1 with TRBJ1-1; D remains ambiguous. The V gene's germline CDR1 is SQVTM and CDR2 ANQGSEA. V lost 3 bases, J lost 8 bases, and 10 bases lay in between. The CDR3 is 11 residues long. The CDR3 nucleotides read TGCAGCGTTGACGTTGGGGTCGAAGCTTTCTTT. The encoded protein is CSVDVGVEAFF.

This clonotype was found a few times. This chain links TRBV6-5 with TRBJ2-1, with 9 bases aligning to TRBD1. The V segment lost 4 bases and the J segment 6 bases; nucleotides outside the gene matches: 1. CDR1 is MNHEY, CDR2 SVGAGI, per germline. The length of the CDR3 is 13 residues. The CDR3 sequence is CASSSQGANEQFF. CDR3 coding DNA: TGTGCCAGCAGTTCACAGGGGGCCAATGAGCAGTTCTTC.

The V and J genes are TRBV3-1 and TRBJ2-5; TRBD1 aligns across 9 bases. V shed 5 bases, J shed 5 bases, and the junction held 9 bases outside the gene matches. The CDR3 is made up of 15 amino acids. Germline V gene lookup returns CDR1 LGHDT and CDR2 YNNKEL (reference sequence). This CDR3 is CASSLLGTGRETQYF. The CDR3 bases are TGTGCCAGCAGCTTACTCGGGACAGGGAGGGAGACCCAGTACTTC.